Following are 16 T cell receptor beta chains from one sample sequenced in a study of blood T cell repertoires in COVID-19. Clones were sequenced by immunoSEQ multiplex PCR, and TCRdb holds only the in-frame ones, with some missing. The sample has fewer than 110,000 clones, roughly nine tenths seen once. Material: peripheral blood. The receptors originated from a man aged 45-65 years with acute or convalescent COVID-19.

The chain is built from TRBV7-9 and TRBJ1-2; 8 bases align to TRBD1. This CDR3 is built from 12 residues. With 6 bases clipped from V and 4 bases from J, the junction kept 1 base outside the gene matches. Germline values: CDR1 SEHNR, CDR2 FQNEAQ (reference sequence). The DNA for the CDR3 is TGTGCCAGCAGTCAGGGGGCCTATGGCTACACCTTC. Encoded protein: CASSQGAYGYTF.

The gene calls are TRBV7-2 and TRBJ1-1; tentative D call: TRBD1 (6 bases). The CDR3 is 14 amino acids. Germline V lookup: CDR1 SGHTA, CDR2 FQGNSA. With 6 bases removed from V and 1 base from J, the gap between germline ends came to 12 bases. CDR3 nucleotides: TGTGCCAGCAGTCGGGAGGGGGGGAACACTGAAGCTTTCTTT. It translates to CASSREGGNTEAFF. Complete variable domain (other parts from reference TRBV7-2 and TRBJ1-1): GAGVSQSPSNKVTEKGKDVELRCDPISGHTALYWYRQSLGQGLEFLIYFQGNSAPDKSGLPSDRFSAERTGGSVSTLTIQRTQQEDSAVYLCASSREGGNTEAFFGQGTRLTVV.

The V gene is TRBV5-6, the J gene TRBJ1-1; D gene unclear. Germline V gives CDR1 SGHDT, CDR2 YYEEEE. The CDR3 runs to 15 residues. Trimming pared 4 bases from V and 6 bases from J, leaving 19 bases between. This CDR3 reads CASSRGGEGSPEAFF. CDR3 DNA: TGTGCCAGCAGCCGCGGCGGGGAAGGGAGCCCTGAAGCTTTCTTT.

CDR3 loop: CASSGNRYTEAFF. CDR3 DNA: TGTGCCAGCAGTGGAAACAGGTACACTGAAGCTTTCTTT. The chain employs TRBV2 and TRBJ1-1, with a weak D call TRBD1 (5 bases). The CDR3 has 13 residues. Trimming left V 4 bases short and J 3 bases short, with 9 bases between. From germline, CDR1 is SNHLY and CDR2 FYNNEI.

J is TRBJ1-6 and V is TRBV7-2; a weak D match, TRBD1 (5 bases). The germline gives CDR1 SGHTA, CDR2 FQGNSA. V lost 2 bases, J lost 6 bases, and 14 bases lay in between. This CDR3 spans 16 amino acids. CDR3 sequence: CASSLSGDRPNSPLHF. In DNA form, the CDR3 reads TGTGCCAGCAGCTTAAGTGGTGACAGACCTAATTCACCCCTCCACTTT.

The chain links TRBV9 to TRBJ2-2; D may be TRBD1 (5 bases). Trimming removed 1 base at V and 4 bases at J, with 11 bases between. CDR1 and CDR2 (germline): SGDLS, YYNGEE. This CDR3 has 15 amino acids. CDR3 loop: CASSVYQGFTGELFF. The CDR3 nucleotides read TGTGCCAGCAGCGTATACCAGGGTTTCACCGGGGAGCTGTTTTTT.

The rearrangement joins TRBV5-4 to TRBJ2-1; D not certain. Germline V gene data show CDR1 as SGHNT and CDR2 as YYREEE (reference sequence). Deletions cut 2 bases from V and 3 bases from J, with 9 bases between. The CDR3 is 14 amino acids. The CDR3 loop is CASSFRDLYNEQFF. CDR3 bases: TGTGCCAGCAGCTTCCGAGATCTCTACAATGAGCAGTTCTTC.

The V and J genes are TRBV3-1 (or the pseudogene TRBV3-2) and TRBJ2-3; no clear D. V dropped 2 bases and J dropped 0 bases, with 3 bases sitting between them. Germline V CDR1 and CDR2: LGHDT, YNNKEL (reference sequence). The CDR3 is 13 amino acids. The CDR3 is CASSQPSTDTQYF. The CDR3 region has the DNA TGTGCCAGCAGCCAACCTAGCACAGATACGCAGTATTTT.

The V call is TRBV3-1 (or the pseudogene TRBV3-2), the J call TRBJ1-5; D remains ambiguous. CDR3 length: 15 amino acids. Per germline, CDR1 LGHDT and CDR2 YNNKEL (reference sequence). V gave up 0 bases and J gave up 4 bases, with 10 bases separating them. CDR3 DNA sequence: TGTGCCAGCAGCCAAGATCCCTACCGGAATCAGCCCCAGCATTTT. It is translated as CASSQDPYRNQPQHF.

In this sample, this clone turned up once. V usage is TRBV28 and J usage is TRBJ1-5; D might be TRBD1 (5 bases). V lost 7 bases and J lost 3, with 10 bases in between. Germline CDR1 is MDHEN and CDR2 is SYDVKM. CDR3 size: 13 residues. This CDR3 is CASTWDFNQPQHF. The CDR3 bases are TGTGCCAGCACTTGGGACTTCAATCAGCCCCAGCATTTT.

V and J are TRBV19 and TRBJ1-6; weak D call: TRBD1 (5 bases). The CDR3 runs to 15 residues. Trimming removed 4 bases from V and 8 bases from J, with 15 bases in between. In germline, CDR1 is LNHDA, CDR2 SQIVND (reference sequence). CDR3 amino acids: CASSTGLRVDSPLHF. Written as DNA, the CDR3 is TGTGCCAGTAGTACAGGCCTCAGGGTCGATTCACCCCTCCACTTT.

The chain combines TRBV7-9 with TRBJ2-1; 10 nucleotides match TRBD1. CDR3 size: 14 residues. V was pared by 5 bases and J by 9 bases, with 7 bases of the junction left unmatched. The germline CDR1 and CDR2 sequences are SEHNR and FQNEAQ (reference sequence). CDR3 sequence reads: CASSNRQGAGEQFF. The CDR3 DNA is TGTGCCAGCAGCAATAGACAGGGGGCGGGTGAGCAGTTCTTC.

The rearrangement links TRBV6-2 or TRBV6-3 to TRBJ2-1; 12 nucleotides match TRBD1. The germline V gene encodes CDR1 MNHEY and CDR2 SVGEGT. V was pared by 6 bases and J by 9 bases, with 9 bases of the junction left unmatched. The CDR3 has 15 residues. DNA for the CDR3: TGTGCCAGCAGCCGAGGGGACAGGGGGCGAGGTGAGCAGTTCTTC. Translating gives CASSRGDRGRGEQFF.

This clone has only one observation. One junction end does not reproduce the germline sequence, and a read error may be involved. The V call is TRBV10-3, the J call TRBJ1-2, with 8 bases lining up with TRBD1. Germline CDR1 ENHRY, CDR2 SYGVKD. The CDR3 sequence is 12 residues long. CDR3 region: CVISTGGEGYTF. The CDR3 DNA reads TGTGTCATCAGTACAGGGGGAGAGGGCTACACCTTC.

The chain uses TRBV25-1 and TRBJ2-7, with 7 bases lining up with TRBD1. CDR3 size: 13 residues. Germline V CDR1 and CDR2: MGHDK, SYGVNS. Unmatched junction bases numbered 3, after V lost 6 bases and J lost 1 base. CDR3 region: CASRRTGSYEQYF. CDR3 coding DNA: TGTGCCAGCAGGAGGACAGGTTCCTACGAGCAGTACTTC.

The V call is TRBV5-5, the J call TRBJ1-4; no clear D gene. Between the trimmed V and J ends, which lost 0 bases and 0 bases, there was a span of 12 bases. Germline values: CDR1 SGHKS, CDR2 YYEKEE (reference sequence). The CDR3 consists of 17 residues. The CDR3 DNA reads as TGTGCCAGCAGCTTGGAAGCTATAATTGCAACTAATGAAAAACTGTTTTTT. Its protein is CASSLEAIIATNEKLFF.